Presented here are 22 T cell receptor beta chains from one specimen sequenced in a study of early T cells in non-severe SARS-CoV-2 infection. TCRdb re-called the 5' RACE reads through MiXCR, storing one row per CDR3 protein. The repertoire holds about 80,000 distinct CDR3 sequences, with more than 4% as singletons. The sequenced sample was whole blood, obtained at baseline. These receptor sequences come from an adult who was a healthcare worker with PCR-confirmed SARS-CoV-2 infection or an uninfected control (not recorded which).

The sample holds many counts of this clonotype. Written as DNA, the CDR3 is TGTGCCAGCTCTGACAGGGAGATTGAAAAACTGTTTTTT. Encoded protein: CASSDREIEKLFF. The V and J genes are TRBV18 and TRBJ1-4; 7 bases are a match to TRBD1. V dropped 6 bases and J dropped 7; count of bases not matched to a gene: 5. This CDR3 region has 13 residues. The germline V gene has CDR1 KGHSH and CDR2 LQKENI.

This clonotype has more than one count but fewer than ten. The gene calls are TRBV12-3 or TRBV12-4 and TRBJ2-6; D not certain. The CDR3 has 16 residues. Trimming pared 1 base from V and 0 bases from J, leaving 7 bases between. The CDR3 DNA follows: TGTGCCAGCAGTTTAGACGGTTACTCTGGGGCCAACGTCCTGACTTTC. Translation: CASSLDGYSGANVLTF.

This clonotype was observed at least ten times. The genes are TRBV7-6 and TRBJ2-3, with D perhaps TRBD1 or TRBD2 (5 bases each). The ends were cut back, 3 bases at V and 4 bases at J, with 20 bases in the middle. CDR1 SGHVS and CDR2 FNYEAQ come from the germline V gene. The CDR3 loop spans 17 amino acids. The CDR3 nucleotides are TGTGCCAGCAGCTTTCGAGGCAGGGAGAATTATTCAGATACGCAGTATTTT. Its protein product is CASSFRGRENYSDTQYF.

This clonotype was observed a handful of times. The chain recombines TRBV12-3 or TRBV12-4 with TRBJ2-5, with D possibly being TRBD1 (6 bases). Deletions cut 6 bases from V and 3 bases from J, with 11 bases between. This CDR3 has 13 amino acids. The CDR3 here is CASSSEGEETQYF. DNA for the CDR3: TGTGCCAGCAGCTCTGAGGGGGAAGAGACCCAGTACTTC.

This clonotype was seen many times. The V gene is TRBV6-6, the J gene TRBJ1-5, with 7 bases fitting TRBD1. V lost 7 bases to trimming and J lost 6 bases; unmatched junction nucleotides: 6. The germline V gene encodes CDR1 MNHNY and CDR2 SVGAGI (reference sequence). CDR3 length: 13 amino acids. This CDR3 is CASTLTGVQPQHF. CDR3 bases: TGTGCCAGCACCTTAACAGGGGTTCAGCCCCAGCATTTT.

V usage is TRBV6-5 and J usage is TRBJ2-3, with D unresolved. The V end lost 4 bases, the J end lost 1 base, and 9 bases lay between the germline ends. Germline V lookup: CDR1 MNHEY, CDR2 SVGAGI. The CDR3 sequence is 14 residues long. The CDR3 sequence is CASSWGIGTDTQYF. CDR3 sequence (DNA): TGTGCCAGCAGTTGGGGTATCGGCACAGATACGCAGTATTTT.

This clonotype was detected ten times or more. The rearrangement uses TRBV7-9 and TRBJ2-7, with D unresolved. The CDR3 has 14 residues. Germline-derived CDR1 and CDR2 are SEHNR and FQNEAQ (reference sequence). Trimming took 0 bases from V and 5 from J, leaving 11 bases between them. The chain's CDR3 is CASSLAGVGHEQYF. CDR3 nucleotide sequence: TGTGCCAGCAGCTTAGCCGGCGTCGGCCACGAGCAGTACTTC.

This clonotype occurred many times. The chain is built from TRBV6-1 and TRBJ2-3; TRBD1 matches at 10 bases. Germline CDR1 is MNHNS and CDR2 is SASEGT. Trimming at V came to 7 bases and at J to 3 bases, leaving 13 bases not matched to a gene. The CDR3 totals 17 residues. The CDR3 DNA is TGTGCCAGCACCCAAGGCTCCCCGGGACAGGGGACAGATACGCAGTATTTT. Translated: CASTQGSPGQGTDTQYF.

This clonotype was seen a handful of times. The chain links TRBV27 to TRBJ1-2; D remains unclear. CDR1 and CDR2 from the germline V gene are MNHEY and SMNVEV (reference sequence). The CDR3 loop spans 14 amino acids. Trimming removed 2 bases at V and 0 bases at J, with 7 bases between. The CDR3 nucleotides are TGTGCCAGCAGTTTAGGCAGAGCTAACTATGGCTACACCTTC. Encoded protein: CASSLGRANYGYTF.

This clonotype has only a few counts. J is TRBJ2-7 and V is TRBV11-2; 7 bases are a match to TRBD2. This CDR3 spans 15 amino acids. Germline V gives CDR1 SGHAT, CDR2 FQNNGV. With 0 bases clipped from V and 4 bases from J, the junction kept 6 bases outside the gene matches. The CDR3 protein is CASSLERLASYEQYF. The CDR3, as DNA: TGTGCCAGCAGCTTAGAGCGACTAGCATCGTACGAGCAGTACTTC.

This clonotype turned up a few times. This chain uses TRBV6-1 with TRBJ2-6, with TRBD1 matching 8 bases. The CDR3 loop spans 16 amino acids. Unmatched junction bases numbered 8, after V lost 6 bases and J lost 4 bases. Germline CDR1 reads MNHNS; CDR2 reads SASEGT. The CDR3 DNA follows: TGTGCCAGCAGGGCAGGACAGGGTCGGGGGGCCAACGTCCTGACTTTC. Translation gives CASRAGQGRGANVLTF.

This chain connects TRBV20-1 to TRBJ2-4; D is undetermined. The V gene lost 6 bases and the J gene lost 8 bases, with 17 bases spanning the gap. This CDR3 contains 13 residues. Looked up from germline, CDR1 is DFQATT and CDR2 is SNEGSKA (reference sequence). CDR3 nucleotides: TGCAGTGCCTACACGGAAAGGCAATACATTCAGTACTTC. It is translated as CSAYTERQYIQYF.

This rearrangement joins TRBV9 to TRBJ2-3; D is uncertain. Per the germline V gene, CDR1 is SGDLS and CDR2 is YYNGEE. The CDR3 spans 14 residues. Trimming removed 3 bases at V and 2 bases at J, with 10 bases between. CDR3 nucleotide sequence: TGTGCCAGCAGCGGGAGTTTCCTCACAGATACGCAGTATTTT. It encodes CASSGSFLTDTQYF.

This clonotype was counted a few times. The chain is built from TRBV6-6 and TRBJ1-1; D is unresolved. Germline values: CDR1 MNHNY, CDR2 SVGAGI (reference sequence). V lost 4 bases to trimming and J lost 1 base, with 7 bases between them. The CDR3 loop spans 13 amino acids. CDR3 residues: CASSFQENTEAFF. The CDR3 DNA is TGTGCCAGCAGTTTTCAGGAGAACACTGAAGCTTTCTTT.

This clonotype was detected ten times or more. This chain joins TRBV18 and TRBJ1-2, with D possibly matching TRBD1 (6 bases). The CDR3 has 13 amino acids. Trimming stripped 3 bases from V and 12 bases from J, with 17 bases between. Per the germline V gene, CDR1 is KGHSH and CDR2 is LQKENI. CDR3 nucleotide sequence: TGTGCCAGCTCACCTCCAACCGACAGGAGGGACACCTTC. This gives the protein CASSPPTDRRDTF.

This clonotype was recorded at least ten times. J is TRBJ1-2 and V is TRBV4-1; D uncertain. CDR1 MGHRA and CDR2 YSYEKL come from the germline V gene. The CDR3 covers 11 residues. Trimming removed 3 bases from V and 6 bases from J, with 5 bases in between. Here the CDR3 reads CASSQTDGYTF. CDR3 in DNA: TGCGCCAGCAGCCAGACTGATGGCTACACCTTC.

V and J are TRBV29-1 and TRBJ2-3; no firm D call. The CDR3 has 10 residues. Germline V gene data show CDR1 as SQVTM and CDR2 as ANQGSEA. Trimming took 7 bases from V and 6 from J, leaving 8 bases between them. DNA for the CDR3: TGCAGCGCTAAAGGGGATACGCAGTATTTT. Its translation is CSAKGDTQYF.

In this sample, this clonotype turned up a few times. A read error may produce the germline difference seen at one junction end. The V call is TRBV4-1, the J call TRBJ2-7, with D maybe TRBD1 (5 bases). In germline, CDR1 is MGHRA, CDR2 YSYEKL. CDR3 length: 14 amino acids. Written as DNA, the CDR3 is TGCACCAGCAGCCAAGGCAGGGCTACCTACGAGCAGTACTTC. Translated: CTSSQGRATYEQYF.

This clonotype was seen a handful of times. The gene calls are TRBV29-1 and TRBJ2-1, with TRBD2 matching over 14 bases. J gave up 10 bases and V 7 bases, and 9 bases lay outside the gene matches. Germline V lookup: CDR1 SQVTM, CDR2 ANQGSEA. The CDR3 contains 14 residues. The CDR3 bases are TGCAGCGCCGGGACTAGCGGGAGTCGAGGGGAGCAGTTCTTC. It is translated as CSAGTSGSRGEQFF.

Many counts were recorded for this clonotype. The chain recombines TRBV6-5 with TRBJ2-7; 7 positions agree with TRBD2. V was clipped by 6 bases and J by 4 bases; unmatched bases: 6. Germline CDR1 is MNHEY and CDR2 is SVGAGI. The length of the CDR3 is 13 residues. This CDR3 reads CASSRGTKYEQYF. The CDR3 DNA reads as TGTGCCAGCAGCCGTGGGACTAAATACGAGCAGTACTTC.

The chain recombines TRBV5-1 with TRBJ2-3; 8 nucleotides match TRBD2. J lost 9 bases, V lost 1 base, and 10 bases had no gene match. The V gene's germline CDR1 is SGHRS and CDR2 YFSETQ. The CDR3 loop spans 15 amino acids. The CDR3 region is CASSLFSGAVVTQYF. CDR3 nucleotides: TGCGCCAGCAGCTTGTTTAGCGGGGCAGTCGTAACGCAGTATTTT.

Notes on this clonotype: At one boundary the junction diverges from the germline segment, which might be a read error. The genes are TRBV20-1 and TRBJ2-3, with D uncertain. The CDR3 length is 8 residues. Germline CDR1 DFQATT, CDR2 SNEGSKA (reference sequence). The CDR3 DNA reads TGCAGTGCAAGAGAGTCGTATTTT. Translated, it gives CSARESYF.